This record covers a single T cell receptor beta chain. What it binds is not known. Primers: 60 Vbeta forward and 13 Jbeta reverse. Produced via immunoSEQ multiplex PCR; TCRdb's table is partial and in-frame only. The table lists 100,000 to 150,000 clones, 65% to 75% of them singletons, with 4% to 4.5% in the top ten. This sample is part of a study of cytomegalovirus exposure and HLA in healthy donors. The wider study: Assignment to the Caucasian-associated ancestry cluster applied to around four fifths of the approximately 360 genotyped donors.

The length of the CDR3 is 15 residues. Germline values: CDR1 MNHEY, CDR2 SVGAGI. V lost 6 bases to trimming and J lost 1 base; unmatched junction nucleotides: 5. General study points: Later analysis associated a missense DCLRE1C variant with TCR beta V- and J-gene trimming.

The source is a woman between 50 and 59 years old in good health and CMV-seropositive. V gene TRBV6-5 combines with J gene TRBJ2-2; TRBD2 agrees at 7 bases. Sequenced sample: PBMCs. The CDR3 region is CASRREGRNTGELFF. DNA for the CDR3: TGTGCCAGCAGGAGGGAGGGGAGGAACACCGGGGAGCTGTTTTTT.